This TCR beta chain appears in the sequencing data of a study of PD-1 blockade in classical Hodgkin lymphoma. On this clone: The target antigen is unknown.

Time point in this sample: cycle 4 day 1 (C4D1), after less than 7 weeks of nivolumab. There was relapse after autologous stem cell transplantation in every patient, and there was variation in brentuximab vedotin exposure. The CDR3 is made up of 14 amino acids. CDR1 KGHSH and CDR2 LQKENI come from the germline V gene. The V and J ends lost 0 bases and 1 base respectively, with 7 bases between them. The repertoire was sequenced with immunoSEQ multiplex PCR; TCRdb's copy has only in-frame clones and lacks some. This sample has tens of thousands of clones, with roughly 65% found just once. Study findings and constraints: TCR diversity rose significantly by C4D1 in CD4+ but not CD8+ cells. Excluded were patients who started nivolumab under 1 year after ASCT, a group that had lower diversity. Complete responders' baseline diversity resembled that of newly diagnosed patients.

Sequencing was performed on peripheral blood mononuclear cells (PBMCs), taken before the fourth cycle of nivolumab. The rearrangement links TRBV18 to TRBJ2-7; tentative D call: TRBD2 (5 bases). The source of this sequence is a human donor with classical Hodgkin lymphoma. CDR3 nucleotide sequence: TGTGCCAGCTCACCACCCGGACTGTCCTACGAGCAGTACTTC. Translated, it gives CASSPPGLSYEQYF.